A single sample is the source of the 15 T cell receptor beta chains below, sequenced in a study of spatial heterogeneity in lung cancer. Study results and limitations: How many expanded intratumoral alpha and beta TCRs were present tracked the tumor mutation count, which was a count of nonsynonymous mutations.

One entry per CDR3 protein results from TCRdb running MiXCR on the 5' RACE reads. Of about 9,800 distinct CDR3 sequences listed, roughly 6% were seen once; the top ten hold around 10%. The sample's time point: sample taken at primary tumor resection. These TCRs' antigens remain unknown. The sample consisted of lung tumor tissue, taken at surgery. The source of these receptors is a male donor with early-stage non-small cell lung cancer.

Ten or more counts support this clonotype. The CDR3 DNA reads as TGCGCCAGCAGCTTGGAGGCGTCCTATGGCTACACCTTC. It is translated as CASSLEASYGYTF. The V and J genes are TRBV5-1 and TRBJ1-2; no clear D. This CDR3 region has 13 residues. In germline, CDR1 is SGHRS, CDR2 YFSETQ. The V gene lost 0 bases and the J gene lost 4 bases, with 7 bases spanning the gap.

This clonotype was seen ten or more times. V gene TRBV5-1 combines with J gene TRBJ2-7; possible D gene TRBD1, 7 bases. This CDR3 comprises 15 residues. Trimming cost V 1 base and J 2 bases, with 13 bases left between them. Germline CDR1 reads SGHRS; CDR2 reads YFSETQ. CDR3: CASSLSGQGAYEQYF. CDR3 coding DNA: TGCGCCAGCAGCTTGAGCGGGCAGGGGGCCTACGAGCAGTACTTC.

In its sample, this clonotype was seen a few times. J is TRBJ2-3 and V is TRBV20-1, with TRBD2 identical over 13 bases. Germline CDR1 and CDR2: DFQATT and SNEGSKA (reference sequence). V lost 6 bases, J lost 4 bases, and 13 bases stayed unmatched. The CDR3 length is 17 residues. CDR3 nucleotide sequence: TGCAGTGCAGTCAAGAGGACTAGCGGGAGAGAGGCAGATACGCAGTATTTT. The encoded protein is CSAVKRTSGREADTQYF.

The sample holds many counts of this clonotype. The V and J genes are TRBV27 and TRBJ2-6, with 10 bases lining up with TRBD1. Germline CDR1 and CDR2: MNHEY and SMNVEV (reference sequence). The V and J ends lost 5 bases and 4 bases, in that order; junction bases with no gene match: 14. The CDR3 is 19 amino acids. Written as DNA, the CDR3 is TGTGCCAGCAGTCAAGGCCGGGACAGGGGCTTGCAGGGGGCCAACGTCCTGACTTTC. Residues: CASSQGRDRGLQGANVLTF.

This clonotype was seen ten or more times. CDR3 coding DNA: TGTGCCAGCAGTTTGGGACTAGGTTGGACCGGGGAGCTGTTTTTT. Translation gives CASSLGLGWTGELFF. The V gene is TRBV12-3 or TRBV12-4, the J gene TRBJ2-2; 8 bases line up with TRBD2. With 3 bases clipped from V and 5 bases from J, the junction kept 5 bases outside the gene matches. The CDR3 runs 15 residues.

At least ten counts were recorded for this clonotype. The chain is built from TRBV7-2 and TRBJ2-3; no definite D call. This CDR3 is 14 amino acids long. Looked up from germline, CDR1 is SGHTA and CDR2 is FQGNSA. The V end was cut by 1 base, the J end by 2 bases, with 7 bases between. The CDR3 here is CASSLGRSTDTQYF. The CDR3 nucleotides are TGTGCCAGCAGCTTAGGGAGATCCACAGATACGCAGTATTTT.

In its sample, this clonotype was seen many times. The chain employs TRBV28 and TRBJ1-2; D ambiguous. The CDR3 totals 11 residues. Germline values: CDR1 MDHEN, CDR2 SYDVKM. The V end lost 3 bases, the J end lost 6 bases, and 5 bases lay between the germline ends. This CDR3 is CASSLGNGYTF. The CDR3 bases are TGTGCCAGCAGTTTGGGAAATGGCTACACCTTC.

This clonotype was seen many times. The chain employs TRBV25-1 and TRBJ1-1; 9 nucleotides agree with TRBD1. The CDR3 is made up of 14 amino acids. V was clipped by 3 bases and J by 5 bases; unmatched bases: 4. Germline loops: CDR1 MGHDK, CDR2 SYGVNS. CDR3 region: CASSDWGTGTEAFF. CDR3 in DNA: TGTGCCAGCAGTGATTGGGGGACAGGGACTGAAGCTTTCTTT.

This clonotype occurred many times. J is TRBJ2-4 and V is TRBV5-5; D is possibly TRBD2 (7 bases). Trimming left V 8 bases short and J 12 bases short, with 18 bases between. CDR1 is SGHKS and CDR2 is YYEKEE in the germline V gene (reference sequence). CDR3 size: 12 residues. Written as DNA, the CDR3 is TGTGCCAGTACGGGGGGCAGAAATACTCAGTACTTC. Translation gives CASTGGRNTQYF.

The sample holds many counts of this clonotype. The rearrangement uses TRBV28 and TRBJ1-2, with 9 bases identical to TRBD1. This CDR3 comprises 15 residues. CDR1 and CDR2 (germline): MDHEN, SYDVKM. After removal of 2 bases from V and 8 bases from J, the junction contained 9 bases not matched to a gene. The CDR3 nucleotides read TGTGCCAGCAGTTTAACGGGACAGGGCCAGCGGGGCTACACCTTC. It yields the protein CASSLTGQGQRGYTF.

This clonotype was seen repeatedly, ten times or more. The V call is TRBV5-1, the J call TRBJ1-1; D not certain. Germline CDR1 is SGHRS and CDR2 is YFSETQ. V was pared by 0 bases and J by 0 bases, with 12 bases between. This CDR3 contains 16 residues. CDR3 in amino acids: CASSLGAVGLNTEAFF. CDR3 sequence (DNA): TGCGCCAGCAGCTTGGGGGCGGTGGGTCTGAACACTGAAGCTTTCTTT.

This clonotype showed up many times. The chain recombines TRBV9 with TRBJ2-1, with TRBD1 matching over 7 bases. Germline CDR1 reads SGDLS; CDR2 reads YYNGEE. There are 15 residues in the CDR3. After removal of 4 bases from V and 4 bases from J, the junction contained 8 bases not matched to a gene. In DNA, the CDR3 is TGTGCCAGCAGCCCCCGGGACAGAATATACAATGAGCAGTTCTTC. The encoded protein is CASSPRDRIYNEQFF.

This clonotype showed up many times. The genes are TRBV6-2 or TRBV6-3 and TRBJ1-3, with unresolved D. Trimming removed 2 bases from V and 0 bases from J, with 5 bases in between. Per the germline V gene, CDR1 is MNHEY and CDR2 is SVGEGT. This CDR3 spans 14 amino acids. The CDR3 bases are TGTGCCAGCAGTTACGGAAGCTCTGGAAACACCATATATTTT. This translates into CASSYGSSGNTIYF.

Many counts were recorded for this clonotype. This chain uses TRBV19 with TRBJ1-5; D unresolved. Trimming removed 7 bases from V and 3 bases from J, with 13 bases in between. The CDR3 contains 14 residues. Germline CDR1 is LNHDA and CDR2 is SQIVND (reference sequence). CDR3 in amino acids: CASNKGPSNQPQHF. Here the CDR3 DNA reads TGTGCCAGTAACAAAGGACCGTCCAATCAGCCCCAGCATTTT.

The count of this clonotype is one. The junction and the germline gene differ at one end; a read error may be behind it. The CDR3 DNA follows: TGCAGTGCTGGCGGGGGGATTTACTACACAAATACGCAGTATTTT. This encodes CSAGGGIYYTNTQYF. The genes are TRBV20-1 and TRBJ2-3; the match to TRBD2 covers 8 bases. CDR3 size: 15 residues. Germline-derived CDR1 and CDR2 are DFQATT and SNEGSKA (reference sequence).